This entry lists 2 T cell receptor beta chains sequenced from one sample in a study of blood T cell repertoires in COVID-19. Data came from immunoSEQ multiplex PCR; TCRdb stores just in-frame clones and leaves some out. The sample includes 130,000 to 150,000 clones, over 80% of them seen just once. The sequenced material came from PBMCs or T cells enriched from blood (not recorded which). The origin of the receptors is a woman aged 45-65 years who had been exposed to COVID-19.

The rearrangement uses TRBV7-6 and TRBJ2-2; 8 bases are a match to TRBD1. There are 17 residues in the CDR3. Germline assignment: CDR1 SGHVS and CDR2 FNYEAQ. V lost 1 base and J lost 0; bases outside the gene matches: 4. The CDR3 here is CASSLGRGPANTGELFF. The DNA for the CDR3 is TGTGCCAGCAGCTTAGGCAGGGGGCCAGCGAACACCGGGGAGCTGTTTTTT.

The genes are TRBV10-3 and TRBJ2-3; weak D call: TRBD2 (6 bases). V gave up 6 bases and J gave up 2 bases, with 9 bases separating them. CDR1 is ENHRY, CDR2 SYGVKD, per germline. The CDR3 is 13 residues long. The CDR3 reads CAIRGLNTDTQYF. The CDR3 bases are TGTGCCATCAGGGGACTCAACACAGATACGCAGTATTTT.